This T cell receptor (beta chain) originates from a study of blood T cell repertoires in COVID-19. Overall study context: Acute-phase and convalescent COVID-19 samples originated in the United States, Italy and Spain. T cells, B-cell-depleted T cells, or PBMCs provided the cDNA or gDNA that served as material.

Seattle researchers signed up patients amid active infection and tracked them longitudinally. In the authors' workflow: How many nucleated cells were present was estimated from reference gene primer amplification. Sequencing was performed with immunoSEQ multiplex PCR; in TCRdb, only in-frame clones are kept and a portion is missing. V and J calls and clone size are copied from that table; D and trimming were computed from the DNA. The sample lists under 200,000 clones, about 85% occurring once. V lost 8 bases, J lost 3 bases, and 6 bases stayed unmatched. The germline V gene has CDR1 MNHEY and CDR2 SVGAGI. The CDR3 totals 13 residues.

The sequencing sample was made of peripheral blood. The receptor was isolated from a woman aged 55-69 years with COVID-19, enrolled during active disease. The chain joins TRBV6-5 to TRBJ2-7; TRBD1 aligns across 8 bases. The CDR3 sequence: CASRTGLRYEQYV. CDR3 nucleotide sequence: TGTGCCAGCCGGACAGGGTTGCGCTACGAGCAGTACGTC.